The sequence of this T cell receptor beta chain was determined in a study of response to subunit inactivated influenza vaccine. TCRdb ran MiXCR on the RT-PCR reads and lists one entry per CDR3 protein. Here the sample spans some 540,000 distinct CDR3 sequences, roughly 23% being singletons. This clonotype was seen a handful of times. This sample also appeared in a second study, on T cells expressing NK-cell markers. That report adds: Scientists made TCR beta cDNA using 5'RACE template switching with UMIs. Underlying the TCR beta repertoires were sorted CD3+CD56+NKG2C+, CD3+CD56+NKG2C- and CD3+CD56-NKG2C+ T cells. Within the sequenced cohort of eight donors, seven exhibited HCMV seropositivity and one was seronegative. Dominant NKG2C+ clonotypes made up about 1.0-8% of CD8+ T cells in roughly six donors.

The sample in question was CD4+ T cells sorted from PBMCs, obtained 12 days after vaccination. This sequence originates from a man aged 50 to 60 who received an inactivated influenza vaccine.

In DNA, the CDR3 is TGCAGCGTCGGAGGACAGGGGGCCTATGGCTACACCTTC. It is translated as CSVGGQGAYGYTF. V is TRBV29-1 and J is TRBJ1-2; 11 nucleotides line up with TRBD1. CDR3 length: 13 residues. Germline CDR1 SQVTM, CDR2 ANQGSEA. V lost 6 bases and J lost 4; bases outside the gene matches: 4.